Listed below are T cell receptor beta chains from one sample, sequenced in a study of Ad26.COV2.S vaccination and SARS-CoV-2 variants. Measured with immunoSEQ multiplex PCR; TCRdb has only the in-frame clones, and not every one. The data hold about 280,000 clones, with roughly 86% observed a single time. The specimen comprised peripheral blood, sampled in a trial of Ad26.COV2.S vaccine versus placebo. Receptors originate from a person between 18 and 65 years old who received the Ad26.COV2.S COVID-19 vaccine or a placebo. CDR3s include the opening cysteine and the closing phenylalanine or tryptophan. The D gene is left open where the match is weak. Size is omitted from some rows. Given values are once, few, many or a class for expanded clones.

d_call	j_call	clone_size	v_call	cdr3_nt	cdr3_aa
NA	TRBJ2-2	NA	TRBV5-1	TGCGCCAGCAGCCCCTTGGCGAACACCGGGGAGCTGTTTTTT	CASSPLANTGELFF
TRBD1	TRBJ1-4	NA	TRBV25-1	TGTGCCAGCAGTGATTGGGACAGGGGAAGAGGGAGTGAAAAACTGTTTTTT	CASSDWDRGRGSEKLFF
NA	TRBJ2-7	NA	TRBV29-1	TGCAGCGCGTTGGACAGAAGCTCCTACGAGCAGTACTTC	CSALDRSSYEQYF
TRBD1	TRBJ2-2	NA	TRBV4-1	TGCGCCAGCAGCTCCCGGGACAGGGCCCCTAACACCGGGGAGCTGTTTTTT	CASSSRDRAPNTGELFF
TRBD2	TRBJ2-1	NA	TRBV25-1	TGTGCCAGCAGTGATTTAGCGGGAGTGGGGTCCTACAATGAGCAGTTCTTC	CASSDLAGVGSYNEQFF
NA	TRBJ2-7	NA	TRBV7-8	TGTGCCAGCAGCTTAGGACCATCTACCTCGTACGAGCAGTACTTC	CASSLGPSTSYEQYF
TRBD1	TRBJ1-4	NA	TRBV29-1	TGCAGCGTTGGTTTGGACAGGGATGAAAAACTGTTTTTT	CSVGLDRDEKLFF
NA	TRBJ1-2	NA	TRBV13	TGTGCCAGCAGCTTAAACCACGGGGCCTATGGCTACACCTTC	CASSLNHGAYGYTF
NA	TRBJ2-2	NA	TRBV6-2/TRBV6-3	TGTGCCAGCAGTTACGGTCAGGGCATCACCGGGGAGCTGTTTTTT	CASSYGQGITGELFF
TRBD1	TRBJ2-7	NA	TRBV5-6	TGTGCCAGCAATAACCGGGACAGGGGCCGGTCCTCCTACGAGCAGTACTTC	CASNNRDRGRSSYEQYF
TRBD2	TRBJ2-2	NA	TRBV7-2	TGTGCCAGCAGCCCACAGGGACTAGCGGGGGGGTGGACCGGGGAGCTGTTTTTT	CASSPQGLAGGWTGELFF
NA	TRBJ1-2	NA	TRBV4-2	TGTGCCAGCAGCTTCAGCGGGGAATCTAACTATGGCTACACCTTC	CASSFSGESNYGYTF
NA	TRBJ1-3	NA	TRBV14	TGTGCCAGCAGTCCTAGGACTCTCTCTGGAAACACCATATATTTT	CASSPRTLSGNTIYF
TRBD2	TRBJ2-7	few	TRBV5-1	TGCGCCAGCAGCTTGGAGACTAGCGCCAACTACGAGCAGTACTTC	CASSLETSANYEQYF
NA	TRBJ2-6	NA	TRBV2	TGTGCCAGCAGAACGGGGATCTCTGGGGCCAACGTCCTGACTTTC	CASRTGISGANVLTF